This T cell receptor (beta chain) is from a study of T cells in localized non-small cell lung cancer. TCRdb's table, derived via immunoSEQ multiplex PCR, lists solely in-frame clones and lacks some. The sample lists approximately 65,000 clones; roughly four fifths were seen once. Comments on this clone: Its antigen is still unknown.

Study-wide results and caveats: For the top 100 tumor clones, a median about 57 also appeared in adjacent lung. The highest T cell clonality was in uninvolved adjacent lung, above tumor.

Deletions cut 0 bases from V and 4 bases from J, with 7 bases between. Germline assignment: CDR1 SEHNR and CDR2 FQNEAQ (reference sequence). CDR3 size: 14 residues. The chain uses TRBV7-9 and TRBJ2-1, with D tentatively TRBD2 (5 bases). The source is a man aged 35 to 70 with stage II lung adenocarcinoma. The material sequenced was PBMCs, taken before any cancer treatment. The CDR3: CASSLAGVYNEQFF. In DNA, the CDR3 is TGTGCCAGCAGCTTAGCGGGAGTGTACAATGAGCAGTTCTTC.